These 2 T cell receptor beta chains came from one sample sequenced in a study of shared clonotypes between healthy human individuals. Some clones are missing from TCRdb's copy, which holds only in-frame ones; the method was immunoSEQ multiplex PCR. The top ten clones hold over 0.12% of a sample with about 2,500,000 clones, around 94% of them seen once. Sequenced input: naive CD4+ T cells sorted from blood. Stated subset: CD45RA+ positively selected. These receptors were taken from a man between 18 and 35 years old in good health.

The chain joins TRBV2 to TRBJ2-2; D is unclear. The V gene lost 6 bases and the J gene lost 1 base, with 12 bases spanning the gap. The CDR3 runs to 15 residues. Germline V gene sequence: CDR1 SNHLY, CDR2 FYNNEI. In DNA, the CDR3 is TGTGCCAGCAGACCGGACGGTGGGAACACCGGGGAGCTGTTTTTT. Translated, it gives CASRPDGGNTGELFF.

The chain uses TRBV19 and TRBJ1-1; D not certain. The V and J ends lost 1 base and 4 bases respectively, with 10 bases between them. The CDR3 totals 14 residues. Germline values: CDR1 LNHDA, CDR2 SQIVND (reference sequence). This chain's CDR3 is CASSIASLSTEAFF. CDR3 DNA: TGTGCCAGTAGTATAGCCAGCCTGAGCACTGAAGCTTTCTTT.